The 21 T cell receptor beta chains given below trace back to one sample, sequenced in a study of post-analysis software for immune sequencing data. Findings and caveats of the study: TRBV segments more frequent in patients than in controls numbered a few and included TRBV5-6, TRBV5-1 and TRBV20-1.

No antigen has been identified for these receptors. TCR beta cDNA libraries included unique molecular identifiers. TCRdb called the PCR reads again in MiXCR, with one record for every CDR3 protein. The top ten clones hold 1.5% to 2% of a sample with 450,000 to 700,000 distinct CDR3 sequences, roughly 46% of them seen once. The sequenced material came from blood. The receptors shown here come from a girl between 10 and 17 years old with multiple sclerosis.

The chain carries TRBV25-1 and TRBJ2-7, with D possibly TRBD1 on 5 matching bases. Germline-derived CDR1 and CDR2 are MGHDK and SYGVNS. Trimming removed 3 bases at V and 1 base at J, with 16 bases between. The CDR3 spans 16 residues. CDR3 in DNA: TGTGCCAGCAGTGAGGGTAGGGGCACCCTTTCCTACGAGCAGTACTTC. Its translation is CASSEGRGTLSYEQYF.

The J gene is TRBJ1-5, the V gene TRBV6-2 or TRBV6-3; possible D gene TRBD1, 6 bases. The V end was cut by 7 bases, the J end by 3 bases, with 13 bases between. This CDR3 comprises 14 residues. Germline assignment: CDR1 MNHEY and CDR2 SVGEGT. The CDR3 sequence: CASTKGTPNQPQHF. The CDR3 region has the DNA TGTGCCAGCACCAAGGGGACACCCAATCAGCCCCAGCATTTT.

The CDR3 DNA reads as TGTGCCAGCAGCCGCCTGGAGCGGTACACAGATACGCAGTATTTT. This translates into CASSRLERYTDTQYF. This sequence joins TRBV12-3 or TRBV12-4 and TRBJ2-3; D might be TRBD2 (5 bases). The CDR3 runs 15 residues. Trimming removed 6 bases from V and 2 bases from J, with 15 bases in between.

To note about this clonotype: Germline and junction disagree at one end, which may indicate a read error. The chain has TRBV24-1 and TRBJ2-7; 9 nucleotides agree with TRBD1. The J call may be in error: the DNA end matches TRBJ2-5 better. The CDR3 is 15 residues long. CDR1 is KGHDR, CDR2 SFDVKD, per germline. For the CDR3, the DNA is TGTGCCACCAGTGACCCCGGACAGGGGCAAGGGACCCAGTACTTC. Translated: CATSDPGQGQGTQYF.

The chain recombines TRBV6-1 with TRBJ2-7, with TRBD1 matching over 9 bases. The DNA end favors TRBJ2-4, so the J call may be wrong. The CDR3 sequence is 13 residues long. Per germline, CDR1 MNHNS and CDR2 SASEGT. DNA for the CDR3: TGTGCCAGCAGAGACAGGGGGTTGGACATTCAGTACTTC. Translating it yields CASRDRGLDIQYF.

The genes are TRBV24-1 and TRBJ2-1; TRBD2 agrees at 8 bases. The CDR3 loop spans 15 amino acids. With 3 bases clipped from V and 8 bases from J, the junction kept 8 bases outside the gene matches. Germline CDR1 and CDR2: KGHDR and SFDVKD. The CDR3 loop reads CATSDVAGIRDEQFF. The CDR3 DNA reads TGTGCCACCAGTGATGTAGCGGGAATACGGGATGAGCAGTTCTTC.

The chain joins TRBV7-2 to TRBJ2-3, with 8 bases aligning to TRBD2. Germline V gene lookup returns CDR1 SGHTA and CDR2 FQGNSA. Unmatched junction bases numbered 13, after V lost 5 bases and J lost 3 bases. This CDR3 comprises 17 residues. The CDR3 DNA reads TGTGCCAGCAGCCGTCTCGACGGGGGGGTGACGACAGATACGCAGTATTTT. Its protein product is CASSRLDGGVTTDTQYF.

Only a few counts were recorded for this clonotype. The rearrangement uses TRBV5-1 and TRBJ2-3, with TRBD2 matching over 10 bases. The CDR3 contains 17 residues. The junction had 8 bases not matched to a gene; V was cut back by 4 bases and J by 0 bases. Germline CDR1 and CDR2: SGHRS and YFSETQ. This CDR3 reads CASSTRTSGVSTDTQYF. For the CDR3, the DNA is TGCGCCAGCAGCACCCGTACTAGCGGGGTGAGCACAGATACGCAGTATTTT.

A remark on this clonotype: Since the CDR3 does not end with the conserved phenylalanine or tryptophan, this likely comes from a read error. This rearrangement joins TRBV29-1 to TRBJ2-1; D uncertain. Trimming removed 6 bases from V and 10 bases from J, with 13 bases in between. The CDR3 totals 11 residues. Germline assignment: CDR1 SQVTM and CDR2 ANQGSEA. Here the CDR3 reads CSVQPVGEQFL. In nucleotides, the CDR3 is TGCAGCGTCCAGCCCGTCGGCGAGCAGTTCCTC.

This chain joins TRBV5-1 and TRBJ2-7; 9 nucleotides align to TRBD2. The CDR3 is made up of 13 amino acids. Germline CDR1 SGHRS, CDR2 YFSETQ. The trim removed 5 bases at V and 4 bases at J, leaving 4 bases unmatched. CDR3 residues: CASRETSGYEQYF. The CDR3 region has the DNA TGCGCCAGCAGAGAGACTAGCGGTTACGAGCAGTACTTC.

The chain couples TRBV29-1 to TRBJ2-7; TRBD2 agrees at 10 bases. V lost 1 base and J lost 6; bases outside the gene matches: 6. Per germline, CDR1 SQVTM and CDR2 ANQGSEA. This CDR3 comprises 14 residues. CDR3 coding DNA: TGCAGCGTTGAAGTCCTAGCGGGAGACTCCGAGCAGTACTTC. Translating it yields CSVEVLAGDSEQYF.

The chain employs TRBV24-1 and TRBJ2-1; 9 bases line up with TRBD1. V dropped 2 bases and J dropped 4; count of bases not matched to a gene: 5. CDR1 and CDR2 (germline): KGHDR, SFDVKD. This CDR3 is built from 16 residues. This chain's CDR3 is CATSDYPGQGYNEQFF. In DNA form, the CDR3 reads TGTGCCACCAGTGATTATCCGGGACAGGGATACAATGAGCAGTTCTTC.

This clonotype has just one count. CDR3 sequence: CASSPKGADYGYTF. CDR3 in DNA: TGTGCCAGCAGCCCTAAGGGGGCGGACTATGGCTACACCTTC. This chain joins TRBV12-3 or TRBV12-4 and TRBJ1-2, with 7 bases lining up with TRBD1. The CDR3 spans 14 residues. V dropped 6 bases and J dropped 3; count of bases not matched to a gene: 7.

This rearrangement joins TRBV10-3 to TRBJ1-1, with 9 bases fitting TRBD1. The germline V gene encodes CDR1 ENHRY and CDR2 SYGVKD. J gave up 3 bases and V 7 bases, and 6 bases lay outside the gene matches. The CDR3 has 14 residues. The CDR3 bases are TGTGCCATCACCAGGGACAGGGCTTACACTGAAGCTTTCTTT. Translated, it gives CAITRDRAYTEAFF.

The genes are TRBV5-6 and TRBJ2-7, with D perhaps TRBD2 (5 bases). Per germline, CDR1 SGHDT and CDR2 YYEEEE. The CDR3 is 14 residues long. Deletions cut 2 bases from V and 1 base from J, with 10 bases between. CDR3 protein: CASSFTTMSYEQYF. The CDR3 bases are TGTGCCAGCAGCTTCACGACTATGTCCTACGAGCAGTACTTC.

The genes are TRBV18 and TRBJ1-4, with 12 bases matching TRBD1. CDR3 size: 17 residues. Germline V gene lookup returns CDR1 KGHSH and CDR2 LQKENI. V shed 3 bases, J shed 4 bases, and the junction held 6 bases outside the gene matches. The CDR3 DNA reads as TGTGCCAGCTCACCTCTGGGACAGGGGGCTGTTAATGAAAAACTGTTTTTT. Protein product: CASSPLGQGAVNEKLFF.

In regard to this clonotype: Relative to the germline gene, one junction end is altered; a read error may explain this. The CDR3 nucleotides are TGTGCCAGCAGCCCGGTCCAGGAAGTAGCGGAGCCTTACACAGATGCGCAGTATTTT. This encodes CASSPVQEVAEPYTDAQYF. This chain connects TRBV12-3 or TRBV12-4 to TRBJ2-3, with a possible D match to TRBD2 (6 bases). The CDR3 totals 19 residues.

This chain connects TRBV30 to TRBJ1-2; D unclear. V lost 3 bases and J 6 bases, leaving 8 bases between the germline ends. The CDR3 loop spans 11 amino acids. The V gene's germline CDR1 is GTSNPN and CDR2 SVGIG (reference sequence). As DNA, the CDR3 is TGTGCCTGGAGAAGGGATCATGGCTACACCTTC. Its protein is CAWRRDHGYTF.

This clonotype was observed a handful of times. V and J are TRBV6-4 and TRBJ2-3, with D possibly TRBD1 on 6 matching bases. Germline V gives CDR1 MRHNA, CDR2 SNTAGT. The CDR3 loop spans 15 amino acids. The V and J ends lost 4 bases and 2 bases respectively, with 13 bases between them. DNA of the CDR3: TGTGCCAGCAGTGCCGGGACACACTACACAGATACGCAGTATTTT. This gives the protein CASSAGTHYTDTQYF.

The chain links TRBV6-5 to TRBJ1-1; weak D call: TRBD1 (6 bases). The CDR3 loop spans 16 amino acids. The germline CDR1 and CDR2 sequences are MNHEY and SVGAGI. Trimming took 0 bases from V and 10 from J, leaving 21 bases between them. The CDR3 sequence: CASSYSKSPGHGGAFF. The CDR3 nucleotides are TGTGCCAGCAGTTACTCGAAGAGTCCGGGACACGGTGGAGCTTTCTTT.

This chain uses TRBV12-3 or TRBV12-4 with TRBJ1-1; 10 nucleotides match TRBD1. Trimming at V came to 6 bases and at J to 4 bases, leaving 8 bases not matched to a gene. The CDR3 consists of 15 residues. CDR3 coding DNA: TGTGCCAGCAGGCCTCAAGGACAGGGGGGCACTGAAGCTTTCTTT. This codes for CASRPQGQGGTEAFF.